This record looks at one TCR beta chain sequence and its context. Trimming removed 2 bases from V and 2 bases from J, with 7 bases in between. The CDR3 has 13 residues. The germline CDR1 and CDR2 sequences are SNHLY and FYNNEI. The CD4+ fraction was divided into a CD45RA+ naive subset and a CD45RA-negative memory subset. The repertoire was sequenced with immunoSEQ multiplex PCR; TCRdb's copy has only in-frame clones and lacks some. Of 2 million to 2.5 million clones listed, 85% to 95% are singletons. The data are from a study of shared clonotypes between healthy human individuals. The V and J genes are TRBV2 and TRBJ2-7, with no clear D. The sequence came from a man younger than 35 in good health. Source material: naive CD4+ T cells sorted from blood. As to subset: CD45RA+ positively selected. The chain's CDR3 is CASSESHPYEQYF. The CDR3 region has the DNA TGTGCCAGCAGTGAATCGCATCCCTACGAGCAGTACTTC.